Listed here are 14 T cell receptor beta chains from one sample, sequenced in a study of blood T cell dynamics during melanoma immunotherapy. The time point is: pre-treatment baseline. Profiling relied on immunoSEQ multiplex PCR, and the TCRdb table lists in-frame clones only, not all of them. The table shows roughly 14,000 clones, with around 84% occurring only once. Specimen: blood, collected from a patient treated with checkpoint blockade. Every receptor here comes from a human donor with melanoma.

The rearrangement joins TRBV6-1 to TRBJ2-2, with a weak D call TRBD1 (5 bases). CDR1 MNHNS and CDR2 SASEGT come from the germline V gene. The CDR3 contains 14 residues. Between the trimmed V and J ends, which lost 5 bases and 2 bases, there was a span of 9 bases. The CDR3 spells CASSLDSNTGELFF. Here the CDR3 DNA reads TGTGCCAGCAGTCTTGACAGCAACACCGGGGAGCTGTTTTTT.

Only one count was recorded for this clone. The CDR3: CACGDKEAFF. Here the CDR3 DNA reads TGTGCCTGCGGAGACAAAGAAGCTTTCTTT. The V and J genes are TRBV30 and TRBJ1-1; no reliable D call. This CDR3 spans 10 amino acids. Trimming stripped 6 bases from V and 8 bases from J, with 10 bases between. In germline, CDR1 is GTSNPN, CDR2 SVGIG (reference sequence).

This clone was detected only once. This chain uses TRBV19 with TRBJ1-1, with D possibly matching TRBD1 (5 bases). Trimming took off 6 bases at V and 11 bases at J, with 19 bases between the two ends. Germline V lookup: CDR1 LNHDA, CDR2 SQIVND (reference sequence). The CDR3 length is 13 residues. The CDR3 loop is CASSPDGTVMAFF. CDR3 in DNA: TGTGCCAGTAGCCCAGACGGGACGGTAATGGCTTTCTTT.

The chain is built from TRBV4-1 and TRBJ2-5; 7 nucleotides line up with TRBD1. The V and J ends lost 4 bases and 5 bases, in that order; junction bases with no gene match: 7. Germline V gene sequence: CDR1 MGHRA, CDR2 YSYEKL. This CDR3 comprises 14 residues. CDR3 nucleotide sequence: TGCGCCAGCAGCCCCCTCAGGGGGTGGGAGACCCAGTACTTC. Its protein is CASSPLRGWETQYF.

The rearrangement uses TRBV12-5 and TRBJ2-1; D perhaps matches TRBD2 (6 bases). Per the germline V gene, CDR1 is LGHNT and CDR2 is FRNRAP. Trimming left V 7 bases short and J 0 bases short, with 13 bases between. The CDR3 sequence is 15 residues long. The CDR3 bases are TGTGCTAGTGCCCCGGAGGGGTTCTCCTACAATGAGCAGTTCTTC. It specifies CASAPEGFSYNEQFF.

The chain joins TRBV6-6 to TRBJ1-6; D is uncertain. V shed 6 bases and J shed 13 bases, with 16 bases lying between them. The CDR3 totals 13 residues. CDR1 is MNHNY, CDR2 SVGAGI, per germline (reference sequence). The CDR3 DNA is TGTGCCAGCAGCTCGGTCCAACCTCCCCCCCTCCACTTT. It is translated as CASSSVQPPPLHF.

The chain uses TRBV5-3 and TRBJ2-7; 7 positions match TRBD2. TRBV5-3 is annotated as an ORF whose role is uncertain. CDR3 length: 14 amino acids. V was clipped by 4 bases and J by 2 bases; unmatched bases: 6. The chain's CDR3 is CARSATSDAYEQYV. The CDR3 DNA reads TGTGCCAGAAGCGCAACTAGCGACGCCTACGAGCAGTACGTC.

This chain's CDR3 is CASSEWDRETYEQYF. The CDR3 bases are TGTGCCAGCAGTGAGTGGGACAGGGAGACCTACGAGCAGTACTTC. The genes are TRBV6-1 and TRBJ2-7, with 9 bases identical to TRBD1. From germline, CDR1 is MNHNS and CDR2 SASEGT. V was clipped by 3 bases and J by 2 bases; unmatched bases: 5. The CDR3 length is 15 residues.

The chain joins TRBV25-1 to TRBJ2-4; D is perhaps TRBD2 (5 bases). CDR1 is MGHDK and CDR2 is SYGVNS in the germline V gene. V gave up 3 bases and J gave up 9 bases, with 21 bases separating them. The CDR3 runs to 16 residues. The CDR3: CASSDQMIGIGGIQYF. The DNA for the CDR3 is TGTGCCAGCAGTGACCAAATGATCGGGATTGGAGGCATTCAGTACTTC.

V is TRBV11-3 and J is TRBJ2-5, with 7 bases that match TRBD1. The J segment lost 2 bases and the V segment lost 5 bases, leaving 2 bases of the junction unmatched. The CDR3 has 13 amino acids. CDR1 and CDR2 from the germline V gene are SGHNT and YENEEA. CDR3 nucleotides: TGTGCCAGCAGCCGGGACAGTCAAGAGACCCAGTACTTC. Translated: CASSRDSQETQYF.

This clone was seen once. The gene calls are TRBV7-9 and TRBJ2-2; D uncertain. Germline loops: CDR1 SEHNR, CDR2 FQNEAQ (reference sequence). The V gene lost 4 bases and the J gene lost 8 bases, with 11 bases spanning the gap. This CDR3 has 13 amino acids. The CDR3 reads CASSSGVGGELFF. CDR3 DNA sequence: TGTGCCAGCAGCTCCGGAGTGGGGGGGGAGCTGTTTTTT.

This rearrangement joins TRBV5-6 to TRBJ1-5; tentative D call: TRBD1 (5 bases). The germline CDR1 and CDR2 sequences are SGHDT and YYEEEE. V was clipped by 4 bases and J by 3 bases, with 11 bases between them. There are 14 residues in the CDR3. CDR3: CASSPGGDNQPQHF. In DNA form, the CDR3 reads TGTGCCAGCAGCCCGGGGGGGGACAATCAGCCCCAGCATTTT.

In nucleotides, the CDR3 is TGCGCCAGCAGCCAAGGGACAGGGGGTTCTGGAAACACCATATATTTT. It is translated as CASSQGTGGSGNTIYF. This chain connects TRBV4-3 to TRBJ1-3; 10 bases fit TRBD1. J lost 1 base, V lost 1 base, and 1 base had no gene match. There are 16 residues in the CDR3. Germline CDR1 LGHNA, CDR2 YSLEER.

The chain couples TRBV21-1 to TRBJ2-2; no check of the table's D call, TRBD1, against the DNA was made. TRBV21-1 is termed a pseudogene. This CDR3 is built from 21 residues. For the CDR3, the DNA is TGTGCCAGCAGCAAATTAAGAAGGGACGGCAGCCCAGGGGTCTGGCCCGGGGAGCTGTTTTTT. This sequence encodes CASSKLRRDGSPGVWPGELFF.